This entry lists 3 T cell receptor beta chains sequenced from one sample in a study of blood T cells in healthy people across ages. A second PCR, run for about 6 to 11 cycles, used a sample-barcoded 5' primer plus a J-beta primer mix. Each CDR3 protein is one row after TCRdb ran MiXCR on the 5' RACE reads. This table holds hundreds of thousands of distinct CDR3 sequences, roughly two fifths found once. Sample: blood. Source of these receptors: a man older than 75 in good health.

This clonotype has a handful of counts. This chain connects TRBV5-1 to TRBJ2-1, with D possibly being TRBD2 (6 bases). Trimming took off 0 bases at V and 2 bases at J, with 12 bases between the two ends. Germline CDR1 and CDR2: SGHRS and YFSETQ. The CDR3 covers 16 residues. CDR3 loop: CASSLVAGIPYNEQFF. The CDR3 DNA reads TGCGCCAGCAGCTTGGTCGCGGGGATCCCCTACAATGAGCAGTTCTTC. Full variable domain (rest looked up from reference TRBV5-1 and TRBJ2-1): KAGVTQTPRYLIKTRGQQVTLSCSPISGHRSVSWYQQTPGQGLQFLFEYFSETQRNKGNFPGRFSGRQFSNSRSEMNVSTLELGDSALYLCASSLVAGIPYNEQFFGPGTRLTVL.

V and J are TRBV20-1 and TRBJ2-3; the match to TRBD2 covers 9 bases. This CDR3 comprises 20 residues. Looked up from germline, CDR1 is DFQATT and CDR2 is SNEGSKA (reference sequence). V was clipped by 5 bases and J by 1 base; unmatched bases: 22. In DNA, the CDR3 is TGCAGTGCTGACTCCGGGACTAGCAGCCAAGCCGGATTTGGCACAGATACGCAGTATTTT. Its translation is CSADSGTSSQAGFGTDTQYF.

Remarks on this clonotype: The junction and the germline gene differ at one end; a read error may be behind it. The CDR3 loop reads CAGSLAMVRLGANVLTF. The DNA for the CDR3 is TGTGCCGGCAGCTTAGCAATGGTACGCCTTGGAGCCAACGTCCTGACTTTC. The chain employs TRBV7-2 and TRBJ2-6; no clear D gene. Looked up from germline, CDR1 is SGHTA and CDR2 is FQGNSA. The CDR3 contains 17 residues.